These 9 T cell receptor beta chains came from one sample sequenced in a study of circulating CD8 cells and anti-PD-1 response in melanoma. Four subsets defined by PD-1 and/or TIGIT were sorted from live CD3+CD8+TCRalphabeta+ cells. Each library started from about 14 ng of total RNA using the QIAseq Immune Repertoire TCR panel. From the reads, TCRdb called clonotypes with MiXCR, one entry per CDR3 protein. This sample has several hundred distinct CDR3 sequences, with roughly 6.5% found just once. Sequences were derived from CD8+ T cells from PBMCs, sampled at baseline or after one month of anti-PD-1 therapy (not recorded which). The receptors were gathered from a human donor with melanoma.

The CDR3 reads CASSLSGGYEQYF. Written as DNA, the CDR3 is TGTGCCAGCAGCTTATCGGGAGGCTACGAGCAGTACTTC. The chain carries TRBV5-4 and TRBJ2-7, with 7 positions matching TRBD2. The trim removed 2 bases at V and 3 bases at J, leaving 2 bases unmatched. This CDR3 has 13 amino acids. CDR1 SGHNT and CDR2 YYREEE come from the germline V gene (reference sequence).

This clonotype is labeled as medium-sized. The chain combines TRBV20-1 with TRBJ2-1, with D uncertain. The CDR3 extends over 11 amino acids. The V gene's germline CDR1 is DFQATT and CDR2 SNEGSKA (reference sequence). Deletions cut 8 bases from V and 6 bases from J, with 11 bases between. The CDR3 protein is CSSTGVNEQFF. CDR3 sequence (DNA): TGCAGTAGCACTGGGGTCAATGAGCAGTTCTTC.

This clonotype qualifies as medium-sized (0.01 to 0.1%). This chain joins TRBV6-1 and TRBJ2-5; 7 bases map to TRBD2. The germline V gene has CDR1 MNHNS and CDR2 SASEGT. The J segment lost 5 bases and the V segment lost 7 bases, leaving 1 base of the junction unmatched. CDR3 length equals 11 residues. CDR3 loop: CASTGRETQYF. In nucleotides, the CDR3 is TGTGCCAGCACCGGGAGGGAGACCCAGTACTTC.

This clonotype rates as large (0.1 to 1%). V and J are TRBV28 and TRBJ2-7; no clear D. Germline loops: CDR1 MDHEN, CDR2 SYDVKM. The CDR3 consists of 12 residues. V lost 5 bases, J lost 3 bases, and 8 bases lay in between. The CDR3 region has the DNA TGTGCCAGCAGTACGAATCGCTACGAGCAGTACTTC. Translation gives CASSTNRYEQYF.

This clonotype is labeled as hyperexpanded. This CDR3 is CSARDTGELSYEQYF. In nucleotides, the CDR3 is TGCAGTGCTAGAGACACAGGGGAATTGTCCTACGAGCAGTACTTC. The V call is TRBV20-1, the J call TRBJ2-7; TRBD1 aligns across 7 bases. The J segment lost 1 base and the V segment lost 0 bases, leaving 6 bases of the junction unmatched. This CDR3 is built from 15 residues. CDR1 is DFQATT, CDR2 SNEGSKA, per germline (reference sequence).

By share, this clonotype counts as medium-sized (0.01 to 0.1%). The V gene is TRBV7-9, the J gene TRBJ1-1; no reliable D call. Per germline, CDR1 SEHNR and CDR2 FQNEAQ (reference sequence). The CDR3 consists of 15 residues. Trimming shortened V by 4 bases and J by 1 base, and 13 bases separated the two germline ends. The CDR3 DNA reads TGTGCCAGCAGCTCTCCGTTGAGGGAGAACACTGAAGCTTTCTTT. This codes for CASSSPLRENTEAFF.

This clonotype rates as large. The chain links TRBV2 to TRBJ1-1; the match to TRBD1 covers 11 bases. Per germline, CDR1 SNHLY and CDR2 FYNNEI. CDR3 length: 13 residues. Trimming took 8 bases from V and 6 from J; bases not matched to a gene: 5. Here the CDR3 DNA reads TGTGCCAGCCTAGGACAGGGGGCCTCTGAAGCTTTCTTT. The encoded protein is CASLGQGASEAFF.

By proportion, this clonotype is medium-sized. The chain links TRBV5-5 to TRBJ1-2, with D possibly being TRBD1 (5 bases). V lost 0 bases and J lost 0, with 18 bases in between. From germline, CDR1 is SGHKS and CDR2 YYEKEE (reference sequence). CDR3 length: 18 amino acids. The CDR3, as DNA: TGTGCCAGCAGCTTGGATTCATTGGCAGGGCATGCTAACTATGGCTACACCTTC. Amino acid sequence: CASSLDSLAGHANYGYTF.

This clonotype was observed a handful of times. The chain recombines TRBV5-1 with TRBJ2-1, with D perhaps TRBD1 (6 bases). CDR1 SGHRS and CDR2 YFSETQ come from the germline V gene. The ends were cut back, 3 bases at V and 4 bases at J, with 11 bases in the middle. The CDR3 spans 14 residues. Here the CDR3 reads CASSYKGEYNEQFF. The CDR3 nucleotides are TGCGCCAGCAGCTATAAGGGGGAATACAATGAGCAGTTCTTC.